The 22 T cell receptor beta chains in this list originate from one sample, sequenced in a study of cytomegalovirus exposure and HLA in healthy donors. The primer mix had 60 Vbeta and 13 Jbeta primers. Using immunoSEQ multiplex PCR, the repertoire was profiled, and TCRdb retains in-frame clones only, with some absent. The sample has around 93,000 clones, more than 55% seen once. Specimen: PBMCs. The receptors derive from a boy between 10 and 17 years old in good health and CMV-seropositive.

V is TRBV27 and J is TRBJ1-1; TRBD1 is a possible D gene (6 bases). V was clipped by 3 bases and J by 4 bases, with 15 bases between them. The CDR3 loop spans 15 amino acids. Germline V gives CDR1 MNHEY, CDR2 SMNVEV (reference sequence). The CDR3 sequence: CASSLGGHLVTEAFF. CDR3 sequence (DNA): TGTGCCAGCAGTTTGGGGGGGCATTTGGTCACTGAAGCTTTCTTT.

This chain connects TRBV6-1 to TRBJ2-7; D unclear. V dropped 3 bases and J dropped 4 bases, with 4 bases sitting between them. Germline V CDR1 and CDR2: MNHNS, SASEGT. The CDR3 has 11 amino acids. Written as DNA, the CDR3 is TGTGCCAGCAGTGACCTATACGAGCAGTACTTC. This codes for CASSDLYEQYF.

The rearrangement joins TRBV25-1 to TRBJ1-1; 7 nucleotides align to TRBD1. This CDR3 is 14 amino acids long. J gave up 0 bases and V 8 bases, and 6 bases lay outside the gene matches. The germline V gene encodes CDR1 MGHDK and CDR2 SYGVNS. The DNA of the CDR3 is TGTGCCAGCCAATCAGGGGGGATGAACACTGAAGCTTTCTTT. Translation: CASQSGGMNTEAFF.

The chain employs TRBV12-5 and TRBJ2-7; TRBD2 is a possible D gene (5 bases). This CDR3 is 17 amino acids long. The V gene lost 0 bases and the J gene lost 4 bases, with 19 bases spanning the gap. In germline, CDR1 is LGHNT, CDR2 FRNRAP. The CDR3 nucleotides read TGTGCTAGTGGTTTGGTCGCAGGAGGCGAAGTCTTATACGAGCAGTACTTC. Translated, it gives CASGLVAGGEVLYEQYF. The entire variable domain, with the rest obtained from reference TRBV12-5 and TRBJ2-7, is as follows: DARVTQTPRHKVTEMGQEVTMRCQPILGHNTVFWYRQTMMQGLELLAYFRNRAPLDDSGMPKDRFSAEMPDATLATLKIQPSEPRDSAVYFCASGLVAGGEVLYEQYFGPGTRLTVT.

The V and J genes are TRBV5-8 and TRBJ2-5; possible D gene TRBD1, 6 bases. This CDR3 region has 14 residues. The germline V gene encodes CDR1 SGHTS and CDR2 YDEGEE. Trimming took off 3 bases at V and 5 bases at J, with 14 bases between the two ends. In nucleotides, the CDR3 is TGTGCCAGCAGCTCAGAGGGGGTTAGGGAGACCCAGTACTTC. As protein: CASSSEGVRETQYF.

The table lists this clone with a few counts. At one end, the junction sequence differs from germline, possibly due to a read error. The chain employs TRBV6-5 and TRBJ1-2; D call uncertain. The CDR3 sequence is 11 residues long. CDR1 MNHEY and CDR2 SVGAGI come from the germline V gene. This CDR3 reads CASGSEGGYPF. The CDR3 DNA reads as TGTGCCAGCGGATCGGAGGGTGGCTACCCCTTC.

The chain joins TRBV18 to TRBJ1-1; unclear D gene. V was cut by 6 bases and J by 1 base, with 9 bases left in between. The CDR3 sequence is 13 residues long. Germline CDR1 and CDR2: KGHSH and LQKENI. CDR3 protein: CASSPSGNTEAFF. CDR3 DNA sequence: TGTGCCAGCTCGCCCTCGGGGAACACTGAAGCTTTCTTT.

V gene TRBV5-1 combines with J gene TRBJ2-7; the match to TRBD1 covers 11 bases. CDR1 and CDR2 from the germline V gene are SGHRS and YFSETQ. Unmatched junction bases numbered 7, after V lost 4 bases and J lost 4 bases. The CDR3 extends over 15 amino acids. The CDR3 here is CASSLGQGADYEQYF. CDR3 nucleotide sequence: TGCGCCAGCAGCCTAGGACAGGGGGCGGATTACGAGCAGTACTTC.

The J gene is TRBJ2-3, the V gene TRBV30, with no clear D. This CDR3 is built from 14 residues. CDR1 is GTSNPN and CDR2 is SVGIG in the germline V gene (reference sequence). Trimming pared 0 bases from V and 3 bases from J, leaving 10 bases between. CDR3 coding DNA: TGTGCCTGGAGTGTACGGTTTGTTACAGATACGCAGTATTTT. As protein: CAWSVRFVTDTQYF.

The chain uses TRBV7-6 and TRBJ2-7, with 10 bases identical to TRBD1. Losses at the gene ends were 5 bases for V and 5 bases for J; bases not matched to a gene: 15. CDR3 size: 17 residues. Germline V gives CDR1 SGHVS, CDR2 FNYEAQ. The DNA of the CDR3 is TGTGCCAGCAGCCGGTCCTCCGGGACAGGGGTAACGGACGAGCAGTACTTC. Translation gives CASSRSSGTGVTDEQYF.

The genes are TRBV6-1 and TRBJ1-2; D is ambiguous. The CDR3 extends over 12 amino acids. V lost 1 base and J lost 5, with 5 bases in between. The V gene's germline CDR1 is MNHNS and CDR2 SASEGT. The CDR3 loop is CASSEGRYGYTF. CDR3 DNA: TGTGCCAGCAGTGAAGGGCGGTATGGCTACACCTTC.

This chain uses TRBV29-1 with TRBJ2-2; no reliable D call. The CDR3 contains 14 residues. CDR1 is SQVTM, CDR2 ANQGSEA, per germline. V shed 7 bases and J shed 1 base, with 13 bases lying between them. The CDR3 bases are TGCAGCGCTAGACTGATAATGAACACCGGGGAGCTGTTTTTT. It translates to CSARLIMNTGELFF.

The gene calls are TRBV5-6 and TRBJ2-7; the match to TRBD1 covers 7 bases. J gave up 0 bases and V 1 base, and 4 bases lay outside the gene matches. Germline V gives CDR1 SGHDT, CDR2 YYEEEE. CDR3 length equals 15 residues. The CDR3 protein is CASSLNWDSSYEQYF. The CDR3 DNA follows: TGTGCCAGCAGCTTGAATTGGGACAGCTCCTACGAGCAGTACTTC.

The V gene is TRBV27, the J gene TRBJ2-5; D is ambiguous. The CDR3 is 15 residues long. The germline V gene has CDR1 MNHEY and CDR2 SMNVEV (reference sequence). The germline V and J ends were trimmed by 0 bases and 5 bases, with 13 bases remaining between them. The CDR3 DNA reads as TGTGCCAGCAGTTTATCACCCCTCCCAGCGGAGACCCAGTACTTC. This encodes CASSLSPLPAETQYF.

V usage is TRBV4-1 and J usage is TRBJ1-6; D may be TRBD1 (5 bases). Germline-derived CDR1 and CDR2 are MGHRA and YSYEKL. CDR3 length: 15 residues. The germline V and J ends were trimmed by 2 bases and 7 bases, with 12 bases remaining between them. The CDR3 bases are TGCGCCAGCAGCCAATCCAGGGTAGGGAATTCACCCCTCCACTTT. As protein: CASSQSRVGNSPLHF.

This clone has only one observation. CDR3 bases: TGTGCCAGCACACAAGGGGGACGGAACACTGAAGCTTTCTTT. Protein sequence: CASTQGGRNTEAFF. J is TRBJ1-1 and V is TRBV2, with D maybe TRBD1 (6 bases). Germline V CDR1 and CDR2: SNHLY, FYNNEI. Trimming left V 7 bases short and J 1 base short, with 13 bases between. This CDR3 has 14 residues.

This clone came up a few times. The J gene is TRBJ1-4, the V gene TRBV9; a possible D gene is TRBD1 (6 bases). CDR3 length equals 15 residues. Trimming removed 4 bases from V and 4 bases from J, with 14 bases in between. CDR1 and CDR2 (germline): SGDLS, YYNGEE. CDR3 nucleotides: TGTGCCAGCAGCCCTCGAGGACAGAATAATGAAAAACTGTTTTTT. This translates into CASSPRGQNNEKLFF.

The J gene is TRBJ1-2, the V gene TRBV19; possible D gene TRBD1, 6 bases. The CDR3 is made up of 14 amino acids. V lost 7 bases to trimming and J lost 12 bases, with 24 bases between them. Germline V lookup: CDR1 LNHDA, CDR2 SQIVND (reference sequence). The CDR3 region has the DNA TGTGCCAGTACCCTATCCCTACAGGGTACGGTCGACACCTTC. It encodes CASTLSLQGTVDTF.

The V gene is TRBV27, the J gene TRBJ1-4, with 10 bases fitting TRBD1. The CDR3 has 15 residues. Trimming removed 5 bases from V and 7 bases from J; junction bases left unmatched: 7. CDR1 MNHEY and CDR2 SMNVEV come from the germline V gene (reference sequence). The CDR3 loop is CASSRLRDRGEKLFF. The CDR3 bases are TGTGCCAGCAGTAGACTCCGGGACAGGGGTGAAAAACTGTTTTTT.

The rearrangement uses TRBV29-1 and TRBJ2-2, with TRBD2 as a possible D gene (5 bases). Germline V lookup: CDR1 SQVTM, CDR2 ANQGSEA. The CDR3 has 11 residues. Trimming shortened V by 7 bases and J by 6 bases, and 9 bases separated the two germline ends. CDR3 in DNA: TGCAGCGCCCGGGGTCCCGGGGAGCTGTTTTTT. It codes for CSARGPGELFF.

This clone was seen only a few times. The chain combines TRBV5-8 with TRBJ1-1; D may be TRBD1 (5 bases). CDR1 SGHTS and CDR2 YDEGEE come from the germline V gene. Trimming cost V 7 bases and J 5 bases, with 18 bases left between them. The CDR3 totals 14 residues. The CDR3 DNA follows: TGTGCCAGCGTCCTACGGGGGAGTAGGACTGAAGCTTTCTTT. It yields the protein CASVLRGSRTEAFF.

The chain couples TRBV4-1 to TRBJ1-2; D perhaps matches TRBD1 (6 bases). The CDR3 has 15 amino acids. V lost 4 bases and J 0 bases, leaving 12 bases between the germline ends. CDR1 and CDR2 (germline): MGHRA, YSYEKL. The CDR3 reads CASSPRQATNYGYTF. The CDR3 DNA sequence: TGCGCCAGCAGCCCGAGACAGGCCACTAACTATGGCTACACCTTC.